The 26 T cell receptor beta chains given below trace back to one sample, sequenced in a study of T-cell reconstitution after alpha-beta-depleted transplantation in children (dated by TCRdb to the mid-2010s). The method behind the library was PCR. Sequencing instrument: Illumina HiSeq 2500. Molecular barcoding was employed in the preparation of TCR libraries, with unique molecular identifiers being used to normalize TCRbeta repertoire quantification. The raw public reads went through TCRdb reprocessing: fastp at Q25, MiXCR clone calling, in-frame beta chains kept. When rows share a CDR3 protein, they turn into one entry using the most common DNA and genes. This sample is represented by roughly 570,000 distinct CDR3 sequences; 25% to 30% of them were singletons. 36% of the sample is taken by the ten largest. The label giving this sample's treatment or condition can be read as: allogeneic hematopoietic cell transplantation with graft depleted of TCRalphabeta T cells and CD19 B cells.

Sequenced here: PBMCs, sampled before TCRalphabeta/CD19-depleted stem cell transplant. These receptors all come from a boy under two years old with Wiskott-Aldrich syndrome, due to receive a stem cell transplant.

In DNA, the CDR3 is TGTGCCAGCAGTGAAGGGAGGGGCAGGGGGCCTTGGCGGGATTCCTACAATGAGCAGTTCTTC. Translation: CASSEGRGRGPWRDSYNEQFF. This chain uses TRBV2 with TRBJ2-1; 8 nucleotides line up with TRBD1. The CDR3 covers 21 residues. J gave up 1 base and V 1 base, and 18 bases lay outside the gene matches. CDR1 is SNHLY, CDR2 FYNNEI, per germline.

This clonotype appeared a single time. J is TRBJ1-1 and V is TRBV29-1; possible D gene TRBD1, 5 bases. V was trimmed by 4 bases and J by 1 base, leaving 10 bases between them. The CDR3 is made up of 13 amino acids. The germline V gene encodes CDR1 SQVTM and CDR2 ANQGSEA. The CDR3 loop is CSVVGRANTEAFF. In nucleotides, the CDR3 is TGCAGCGTTGTGGGCAGGGCGAACACTGAAGCTTTCTTT.

The chain uses TRBV10-3 and TRBJ2-3; 7 bases map to TRBD2. Germline CDR1 ENHRY, CDR2 SYGVKD. The CDR3 is made up of 15 amino acids. J gave up 3 bases and V 6 bases, and 9 bases lay outside the gene matches. CDR3: CAIRSGGGPTDTQYF. The CDR3 DNA reads as TGTGCCATCAGATCTGGGGGAGGGCCAACAGATACGCAGTATTTT.

The chain links TRBV5-4 to TRBJ2-1; 7 nucleotides match TRBD2. The CDR3 has 14 residues. Germline V gene sequence: CDR1 SGHNT, CDR2 YYREEE (reference sequence). Germline trimming cut 4 bases from V and 5 bases from J; bases unmatched to any gene: 6. This CDR3 reads CASSGSGWDNEQFF. The CDR3 nucleotides read TGTGCCAGCAGCGGTAGCGGGTGGGACAATGAGCAGTTCTTC.

The J gene is TRBJ2-7, the V gene TRBV12-3 or TRBV12-4; D ambiguous. V was cut by 3 bases and J by 2 bases, with 11 bases left in between. The CDR3 sequence is 14 residues long. The DNA for the CDR3 is TGTGCCAGCAGTTTTCTAGGCAGAGCCTACGAGCAGTACTTC. Amino acids: CASSFLGRAYEQYF.

The chain uses TRBV4-1 and TRBJ2-3; D is uncertain. V was cut by 1 base and J by 6 bases, with 23 bases left in between. There are 18 residues in the CDR3. CDR1 is MGHRA, CDR2 YSYEKL, per germline. In DNA form, the CDR3 reads TGCGCCAGCAGCCAAGCAGGCATGGTGGCGGCCCTCCCGGATACGCAGTATTTT. Translating gives CASSQAGMVAALPDTQYF.

The chain carries TRBV28 and TRBJ1-6, with D maybe TRBD1 (5 bases). The CDR3 is 14 residues long. The V end was cut by 4 bases, the J end by 5 bases, with 9 bases between. CDR1 is MDHEN and CDR2 is SYDVKM in the germline V gene. The chain's CDR3 is CASSSGNHNSPLHF. CDR3 nucleotide sequence: TGTGCCAGCAGTTCAGGGAACCATAATTCACCCCTCCACTTT.

This chain joins TRBV19 and TRBJ1-6; TRBD1 aligns across 10 bases. Germline V gene lookup returns CDR1 LNHDA and CDR2 SQIVND (reference sequence). V was pared by 5 bases and J by 9 bases, with 7 bases of the junction left unmatched. CDR3 length equals 15 residues. CDR3 sequence reads: CASSLEGQGFSPLHF. CDR3 bases: TGTGCCAGTAGTTTGGAGGGACAGGGGTTTTCACCCCTCCACTTT.

This clonotype was seen a handful of times. The V gene is TRBV28, the J gene TRBJ2-7; 12 bases map to TRBD1. Germline assignment: CDR1 MDHEN and CDR2 SYDVKM. The CDR3 has 15 amino acids. With 4 bases clipped from V and 5 bases from J, the junction kept 6 bases outside the gene matches. The CDR3 sequence: CASSSPGTGGHEQYF. In DNA, the CDR3 is TGTGCCAGCAGTTCACCCGGGACAGGGGGCCACGAGCAGTACTTC.

V usage is TRBV13 and J usage is TRBJ2-1, with 7 bases identical to TRBD2. This CDR3 spans 17 amino acids. Losses at the gene ends were 4 bases for V and 4 bases for J; bases not matched to a gene: 13. CDR1 PRHDT and CDR2 FYEKMQ come from the germline V gene (reference sequence). The CDR3 loop reads CASSSIGRAITYNEQFF. The CDR3 nucleotides read TGTGCCAGCAGCTCCATAGGGAGGGCCATTACTTACAATGAGCAGTTCTTC.

This clonotype was recorded at least ten times. This chain uses TRBV28 with TRBJ2-4; TRBD1 agrees at 7 bases. The CDR3 has 15 amino acids. Unmatched junction bases numbered 7, after V lost 5 bases and J lost 3 bases. Germline CDR1 MDHEN, CDR2 SYDVKM. The CDR3 DNA sequence: TGTGCCAGCAGTCCCTTAGACAGGGACAAAAACATTCAGTACTTC. Protein product: CASSPLDRDKNIQYF. The full variable domain, completed using reference TRBV28 and TRBJ2-4, is DVKVTQSSRYLVKRTGEKVFLECVQDMDHENMFWYRQDPGLGLRLIYFSYDVKMKEKGDIPEGYSVSREKKERFSLILESASTNQTSMYLCASSPLDRDKNIQYFGAGTRLSVL.

CDR3 bases: TGCAGTGCTAGGACAGGGGGCAAAGCCTACGAGCAGTACTTC. It yields the protein CSARTGGKAYEQYF. The chain employs TRBV20-1 and TRBJ2-7; TRBD1 agrees at 10 bases. Trimming removed 3 bases from V and 2 bases from J; junction bases left unmatched: 4. Germline CDR1 DFQATT, CDR2 SNEGSKA (reference sequence). CDR3 length equals 14 residues.

This chain links TRBV11-2 with TRBJ2-1; D is uncertain. The germline CDR1 and CDR2 sequences are SGHAT and FQNNGV. The CDR3 length is 12 residues. The V and J ends lost 8 bases and 4 bases respectively, with 9 bases between them. CDR3 in DNA: TGTGCCAGCGCCAGAGGTTACAATGAGCAGTTCTTC. It encodes CASARGYNEQFF.

V usage is TRBV5-1 and J usage is TRBJ2-7; TRBD1 is a possible D gene (6 bases). Germline CDR1 reads SGHRS; CDR2 reads YFSETQ. The CDR3 runs 17 residues. V was cut by 0 bases and J by 1 base, with 17 bases left in between. CDR3 nucleotide sequence: TGCGCCAGCAGCTTGGACCTTAAGACAGGAACATCCTACGAGCAGTACTTC. Its protein product is CASSLDLKTGTSYEQYF.

CDR3 in DNA: TGTGCCAGCAGCAAACGACTAGGGGGCTACAATGAGCAGTTCTTC. It translates to CASSKRLGGYNEQFF. This sequence joins TRBV7-9 and TRBJ2-1; the D gene could be TRBD1 or TRBD2 (6 bases each). The CDR3 sequence is 15 residues long. V lost 5 bases and J 3 bases, leaving 14 bases between the germline ends. Germline CDR1 reads SEHNR; CDR2 reads FQNEAQ (reference sequence).

This clonotype was counted a few times. The rearrangement uses TRBV5-1 and TRBJ2-5; 9 nucleotides align to TRBD2. The CDR3 is made up of 14 amino acids. Germline V CDR1 and CDR2: SGHRS, YFSETQ. J was trimmed by 5 bases and V by 5 bases; bases with no gene match: 7. CDR3 nucleotides: TGCGCCAGCAGTCATAGCGGGAGTTTCGAGACCCAGTACTTC. It translates to CASSHSGSFETQYF.

There are a few counts of this clonotype. The chain carries TRBV20-1 and TRBJ2-1; D gene uncertain. Trimming removed 1 base at V and 0 bases at J, with 7 bases between. CDR3 size: 14 residues. Germline CDR1 is DFQATT and CDR2 is SNEGSKA (reference sequence). The DNA for the CDR3 is TGCAGTGCTAGAGGTAGAGTCTCCTACAATGAGCAGTTCTTC. It yields the protein CSARGRVSYNEQFF.

The rearrangement uses TRBV5-1 and TRBJ2-7; D may be TRBD2 (6 bases). Trimming took off 0 bases at V and 6 bases at J, with 13 bases between the two ends. The CDR3 loop spans 14 amino acids. Germline CDR1 and CDR2: SGHRS and YFSETQ. Written as DNA, the CDR3 is TGCGCCAGCAGCTTGGCCGGGACTGCCTCCGAGCAGTACTTC. Translated: CASSLAGTASEQYF.

This clonotype was seen more than once but under ten times. The chain uses TRBV7-2 and TRBJ2-5; tentative D call: TRBD2 (5 bases). Germline values: CDR1 SGHTA, CDR2 FQGNSA. The V and J ends lost 5 bases and 0 bases respectively, with 10 bases between them. The CDR3 consists of 14 residues. The CDR3 DNA follows: TGTGCCAGCAGCACTAGGACTCACCAAGAGACCCAGTACTTC. This encodes CASSTRTHQETQYF.

The V gene is TRBV5-1, the J gene TRBJ2-6, with D maybe TRBD1 (5 bases). The CDR3 totals 18 residues. Looked up from germline, CDR1 is SGHRS and CDR2 is YFSETQ. Trimming took off 1 base at V and 0 bases at J, with 14 bases between the two ends. The CDR3 DNA is TGCGCCAGCAGCTTGTTGAAGAATGGGGCCTCTGGGGCCAACGTCCTGACTTTC. It yields the protein CASSLLKNGASGANVLTF.

A few counts support this clonotype. This rearrangement joins TRBV12-3 or TRBV12-4 to TRBJ2-1, with D perhaps TRBD1 (6 bases). The V gene lost 3 bases and the J gene lost 2 bases, with 17 bases spanning the gap. The CDR3 covers 17 residues. The CDR3 is CASSLDLARDTYNEQFF. The CDR3 DNA is TGTGCCAGCAGTTTGGACCTAGCTAGGGACACCTACAATGAGCAGTTCTTC.

The chain carries TRBV7-3 and TRBJ1-2, with 7 bases that match TRBD1. The V segment lost 0 bases and the J segment 5 bases; nucleotides outside the gene matches: 6. This CDR3 has 15 amino acids. Per germline, CDR1 SGHTA and CDR2 FQGTGA. The CDR3, as DNA: TGTGCCAGCAGCTTAACCCGACAGGGCCTGTATGGCTACACCTTC. Translation: CASSLTRQGLYGYTF.

This clonotype came up a few times. V usage is TRBV12-3 or TRBV12-4 and J usage is TRBJ1-2, with D tentatively TRBD1 (5 bases). Trimming left V 2 bases short and J 4 bases short, with 14 bases between. The CDR3 totals 15 residues. CDR3 sequence reads: CASSLWGRGLYGYTF. CDR3 DNA sequence: TGTGCCAGCAGTTTATGGGGACGAGGCCTCTATGGCTACACCTTC.

The table lists this clonotype with a few counts. The chain combines TRBV27 with TRBJ2-3; TRBD2 aligns across 12 bases. The CDR3 is made up of 17 amino acids. The germline gives CDR1 MNHEY, CDR2 SMNVEV (reference sequence). The V gene end was trimmed by 3 bases and the J gene end by 0 bases; junction bases not matched to a gene: 4. The CDR3 DNA reads as TGTGCCAGCAGTTTCTCTAGCGGGAGGGAGAGCACAGATACGCAGTATTTT. This codes for CASSFSSGRESTDTQYF.

The table lists this clonotype with a few counts. The V gene is TRBV7-9, the J gene TRBJ2-3; 10 nucleotides match TRBD2. V shed 7 bases and J 4 bases; nucleotides not matched to a gene: 11. Germline-derived CDR1 and CDR2 are SEHNR and FQNEAQ (reference sequence). The CDR3 has 16 amino acids. The CDR3 DNA reads TGTGCCAGCATCCTGGGGCTAGCGGGAGCCCCAGATACGCAGTATTTT. Protein: CASILGLAGAPDTQYF.

The chain couples TRBV4-2 to TRBJ2-7; no clear D gene. The length of the CDR3 is 20 residues. Trimming stripped 4 bases from V and 0 bases from J, with 28 bases between. CDR1 is LGHNA and CDR2 is YNFKEQ in the germline V gene. CDR3 protein: CASSLYSHASLNTDSYEQYF. CDR3 DNA: TGTGCCAGCAGCCTATACAGTCACGCTAGTCTTAATACAGACTCCTACGAGCAGTACTTC.